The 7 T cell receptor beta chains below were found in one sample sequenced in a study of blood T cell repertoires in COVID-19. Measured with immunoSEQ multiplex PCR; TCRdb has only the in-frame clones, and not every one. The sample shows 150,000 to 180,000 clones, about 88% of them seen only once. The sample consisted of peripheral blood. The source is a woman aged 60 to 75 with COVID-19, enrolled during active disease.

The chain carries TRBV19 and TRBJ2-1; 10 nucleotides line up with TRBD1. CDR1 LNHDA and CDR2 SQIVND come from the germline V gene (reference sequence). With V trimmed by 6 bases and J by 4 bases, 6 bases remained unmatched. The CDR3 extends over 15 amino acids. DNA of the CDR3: TGTGCCAGTAGCACTGACAGGGGGCCGTACAATGAGCAGTTCTTC. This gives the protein CASSTDRGPYNEQFF.

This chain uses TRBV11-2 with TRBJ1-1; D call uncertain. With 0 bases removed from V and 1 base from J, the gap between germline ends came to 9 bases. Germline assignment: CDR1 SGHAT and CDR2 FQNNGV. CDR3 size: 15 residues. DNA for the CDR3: TGTGCCAGCAGCTTAGAACGGGTTCAGAACACTGAAGCTTTCTTT. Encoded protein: CASSLERVQNTEAFF.

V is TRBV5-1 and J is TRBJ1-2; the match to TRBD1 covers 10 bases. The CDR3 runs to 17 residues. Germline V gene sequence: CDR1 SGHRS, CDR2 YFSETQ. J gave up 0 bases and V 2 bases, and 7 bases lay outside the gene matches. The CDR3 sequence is CASSFPDRGIPNYGYTF. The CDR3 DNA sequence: TGCGCCAGCAGCTTCCCGGACAGGGGGATCCCTAACTATGGCTACACCTTC.

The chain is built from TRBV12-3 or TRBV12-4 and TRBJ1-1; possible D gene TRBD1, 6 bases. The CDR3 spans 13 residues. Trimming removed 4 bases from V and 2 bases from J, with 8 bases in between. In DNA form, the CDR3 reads TGTGCCAGCAGTTCGGACAGAAACACTGAAGCTTTCTTT. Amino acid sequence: CASSSDRNTEAFF.

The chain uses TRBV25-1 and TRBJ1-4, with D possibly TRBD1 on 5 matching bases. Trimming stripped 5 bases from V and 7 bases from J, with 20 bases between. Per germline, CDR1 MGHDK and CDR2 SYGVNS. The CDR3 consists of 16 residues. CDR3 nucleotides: TGTGCCAGCAGTTCCCCACGACAGATCGGGAGTGAAAAACTGTTTTTT. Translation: CASSSPRQIGSEKLFF.

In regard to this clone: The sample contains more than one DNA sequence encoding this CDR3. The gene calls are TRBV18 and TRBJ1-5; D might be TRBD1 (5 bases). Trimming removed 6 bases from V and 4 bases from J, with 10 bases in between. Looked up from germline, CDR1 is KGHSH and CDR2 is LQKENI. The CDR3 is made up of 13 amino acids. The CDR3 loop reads CASSQGLNQPQHF. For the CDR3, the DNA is TGTGCCAGCTCTCAGGGCTTAAATCAGCCCCAGCATTTT.

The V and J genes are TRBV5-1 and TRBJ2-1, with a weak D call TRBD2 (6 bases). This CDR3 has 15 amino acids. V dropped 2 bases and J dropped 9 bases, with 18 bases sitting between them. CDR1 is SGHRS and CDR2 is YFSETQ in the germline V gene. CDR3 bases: TGCGCCAGCAGCTTAAGCGCTAGCGAGTGGGTTGAGCAGTTCTTC. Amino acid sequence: CASSLSASEWVEQFF.